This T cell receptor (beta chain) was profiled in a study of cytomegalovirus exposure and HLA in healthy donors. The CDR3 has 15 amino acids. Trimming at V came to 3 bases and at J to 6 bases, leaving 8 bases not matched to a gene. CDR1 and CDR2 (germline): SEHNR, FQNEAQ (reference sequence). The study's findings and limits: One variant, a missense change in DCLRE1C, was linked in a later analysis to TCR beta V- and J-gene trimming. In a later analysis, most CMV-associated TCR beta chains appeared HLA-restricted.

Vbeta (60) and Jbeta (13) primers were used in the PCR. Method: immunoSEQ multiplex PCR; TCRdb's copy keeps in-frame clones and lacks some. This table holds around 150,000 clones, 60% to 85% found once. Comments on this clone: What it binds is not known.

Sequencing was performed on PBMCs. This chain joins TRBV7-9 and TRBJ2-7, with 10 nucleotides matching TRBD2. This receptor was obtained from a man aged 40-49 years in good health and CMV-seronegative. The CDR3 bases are TGTGCCAGCAGCTTTCCCCTAGCGGGGGAGGGCGAGCAGTACTTC. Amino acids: CASSFPLAGEGEQYF.